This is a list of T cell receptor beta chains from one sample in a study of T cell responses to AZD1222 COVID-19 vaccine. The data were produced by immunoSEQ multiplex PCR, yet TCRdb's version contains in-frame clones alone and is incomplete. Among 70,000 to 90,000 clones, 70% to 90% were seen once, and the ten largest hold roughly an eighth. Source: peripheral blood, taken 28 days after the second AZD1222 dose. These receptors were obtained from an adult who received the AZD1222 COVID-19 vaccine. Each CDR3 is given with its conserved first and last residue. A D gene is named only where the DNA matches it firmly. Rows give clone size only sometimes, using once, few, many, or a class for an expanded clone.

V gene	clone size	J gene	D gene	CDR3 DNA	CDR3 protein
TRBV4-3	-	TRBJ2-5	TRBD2	TGCGCCAGCAGCCAAGAAAGGGTACTAGCGGGTGGAGAGACCCAGTACTTC	CASSQERVLAGGETQYF
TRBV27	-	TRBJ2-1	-	TGTGCCAGCAGGACACACAATGAGCAGTTCTTC	CASRTHNEQFF
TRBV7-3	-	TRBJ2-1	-	TGTGCCAGCAGCTTATCGGGAGCCAATGAGCAGTTCTTC	CASSLSGANEQFF
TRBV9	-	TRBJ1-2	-	TGTGCCAGCAGCGCACGGGAGTATGGCTACACCTTC	CASSAREYGYTF
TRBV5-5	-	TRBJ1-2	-	TGTGCCAGCAGCTTGGGGGGCCTTGCCGCCCTTTATGGCTACACCTTT	CASSLGGLAALYGYTF
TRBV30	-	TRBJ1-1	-	TGTGCCTGGGACCTAGCGCCACTAAGGGGCACTGAAGCTTTCTTT	CAWDLAPLRGTEAFF
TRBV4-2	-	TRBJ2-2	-	TGTGCCAGCAGCCAAGATGTGGGGGCAGGAATGACCGGGGAGCTGTTTTTT	CASSQDVGAGMTGELFF
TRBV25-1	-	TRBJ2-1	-	TGTGCCAGCAGTGAAGGGGGGGCACCGAGGCAGTTCTTC	CASSEGGAPRQFF
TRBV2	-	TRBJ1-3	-	TGTGCCAGCAGGACTGCATCAGGAAACACCATATATTTT	CASRTASGNTIYF
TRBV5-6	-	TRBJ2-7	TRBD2	TGTGCCAGCAGCTTGGGGACTAGCTCCTACGAGCAGTACTTC	CASSLGTSSYEQYF
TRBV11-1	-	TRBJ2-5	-	TGTGCCAGCAGCTTATTCCTCGACTACCAAGAGACCCAGTACTTC	CASSLFLDYQETQYF
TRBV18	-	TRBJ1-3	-	TGTGCCAGCTCAGGGAACTCTGGAAACACCATATATTTT	CASSGNSGNTIYF
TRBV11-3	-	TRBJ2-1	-	TGTGCCAGCAGCTTAGATTCGGCGGACAATGAGCAGTTCTTC	CASSLDSADNEQFF
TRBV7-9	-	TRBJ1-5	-	TGTGCCAGCAGCTTAGGCAGGGCCGGGCTGAATCAGCCCCAGCATTTT	CASSLGRAGLNQPQHF
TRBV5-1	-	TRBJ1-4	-	TGCGCCAGTAGGGGTGATGATGAAAAACTGTTTTTT	CASRGDDEKLFF
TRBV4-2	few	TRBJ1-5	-	TGTGCCAGCAGAAAACAGGGTGACAGCAATCAGCCCCAGCATTTT	CASRKQGDSNQPQHF
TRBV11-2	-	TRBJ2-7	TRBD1	TGTGCCAGCAGAAGAATCGGGACAGGTAACTACGAGCAGTACTTC	CASRRIGTGNYEQYF
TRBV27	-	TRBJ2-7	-	TGTGCCAGCAGTTGGGACATGCGAAACCGCGAGCAGTACTTC	CASSWDMRNREQYF
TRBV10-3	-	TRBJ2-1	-	TGTGCCATCAGTGAGTCCTTAGGGAGGTTGCGGGGAAACAATGAGCAGTTCTTC	CAISESLGRLRGNNEQFF
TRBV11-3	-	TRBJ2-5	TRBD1	TGTGCCAGCAGCTTAGATTGGGGACAGGGGAGGGAGACCCAGTACTTC	CASSLDWGQGRETQYF
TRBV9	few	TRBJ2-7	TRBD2	TGTGCCAGCAGCGTAGTTAGCGGGGGCTACGAGCAGTACTTC	CASSVVSGGYEQYF
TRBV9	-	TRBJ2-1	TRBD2	TGTGCCAGCAGCGTAACTAGCGGGAGATCAACTGAGCAGTTCTTC	CASSVTSGRSTEQFF
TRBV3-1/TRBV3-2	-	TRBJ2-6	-	TGTGCCAGCAGCCCTCGGTCCGGATCTGGGGCCAACGTCCTGACTTTC	CASSPRSGSGANVLTF
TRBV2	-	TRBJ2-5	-	TGTGCCAGCAGTGAATACCGAAGGGACCAAGAGACCCAGTACTTC	CASSEYRRDQETQYF
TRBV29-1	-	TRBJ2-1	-	TGCAGCGCCTTAAGCCGCTACAATGAGCAGTTCTTC	CSALSRYNEQFF
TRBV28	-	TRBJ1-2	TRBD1	TGTGCCAGCAATGGTTACTCTGGGCTGAGACAGGGTATTGGCTACACCTTC	CASNGYSGLRQGIGYTF
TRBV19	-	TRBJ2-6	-	TGTGCCAGTACGGACCTCTCTGGGGCCAACGTCCTGACTTTC	CASTDLSGANVLTF
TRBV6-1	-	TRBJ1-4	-	TGTGCCAGCAGTGAATCCCTAGGGGGTTCGGAAAAACTGTTTTTT	CASSESLGGSEKLFF
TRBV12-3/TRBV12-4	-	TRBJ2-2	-	TGTGCCAGCAGGGACAGTAACACCGGGGAGCTGTTTTTT	CASRDSNTGELFF
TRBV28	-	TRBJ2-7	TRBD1	TGTGCCAGCAGTCTCAGACAGGGGGCATACGAGCAGTACTTC	CASSLRQGAYEQYF
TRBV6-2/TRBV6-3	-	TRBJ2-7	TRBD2	TGTGCCAGCAGTCCCTTTGGCGGGAGGGCCGTTACGAGCTCCTACGAGCAGTACTTC	CASSPFGGRAVTSSYEQYF
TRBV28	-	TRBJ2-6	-	TGTGCCAGCAGTTCCCCTCTAAGTCTCGGGGCCAACGTCCTGACTTTC	CASSSPLSLGANVLTF
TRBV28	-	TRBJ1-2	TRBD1	TGTGCCAGCAGTGTAAGGACAGGGGCAAACTATGGCTACACCTTC	CASSVRTGANYGYTF